Below, one T cell receptor (beta chain) is given with its context. The junction departs from the called germline gene at one end, perhaps through a read error. These data originate in a study of OX40 agonist ivuxolimab in advanced cancers. At the level of the study: Dose-escalation subjects each had hepatocellular carcinoma, melanoma, renal cell or head and neck cancer.

The CDR3 is made up of 16 amino acids. Germline CDR1 SSHAT, CDR2 FNYEAQ (reference sequence). Generated by immunoSEQ multiplex PCR, the TCRdb table keeps only in-frame clones and is missing some. The table has around 79,000 clones, approximately 85% seen once. The sequence was collected from an adult with an advanced solid tumor such as melanoma, head and neck, liver or kidney cancer. The chain employs TRBV7-7 and TRBJ2-1; 11 positions match TRBD1. The sample here was CD4+ or CD8+ T cells sorted from blood, taken in a trial of the OX40 agonist ivuxolimab. CDR3 sequence (DNA): TGTGCTAGCAGCTTAGCTGGACAGGGGGCGCGGAATGAGCAGTTCTTC. This sequence encodes CASSLAGQGARNEQFF.